Listed below are T cell receptor beta chains from one sample, sequenced in a study of metastatic and nonmetastatic thyroid tumors. Using MiXCR, TCRdb reanalyzed the PCR reads. Of about 93,000 clones listed, roughly an eighth were seen once; the top ten hold approximately 10%. The sample consisted of blood. The receptors here all came from a female donor with papillary thyroid cancer or a benign thyroid nodule (not recorded which). Some clones in this sample may be carry-over from other donors' samples. Each CDR3 is given with its conserved first and last residue. Each record gives: V gene, J gene, D gene, clone size, CDR3 protein, CDR3 DNA. The D gene is left open where the match is weak. Size is stated for part of the rows, as once, few or many counts, or as a class when the clone is expanded.

>TRBV6-5|TRBJ2-2|NA|many
CASSYSTGELFF
TGTGCCAGCAGTTACAGCACCGGGGAGCTGTTTTTT
>TRBV20-1|TRBJ1-3|NA|many
CSARDPRDGTAGNTIYF
TGCAGTGCTAGAGATCCTCGTGACGGCACAGCTGGAAACACCATATATTTT
>TRBV28|TRBJ2-1|NA|many
CASSPPGGPSYNEQFF
TGTGCCAGCAGTCCCCCCGGGGGGCCCTCCTACAATGAGCAGTTCTTC
>TRBV5-6|TRBJ2-2|TRBD2|many
CASRSSGRAGTGELFF
TGTGCCAGCCGCTCAAGCGGGAGGGCCGGAACCGGGGAGCTGTTTTTT
>TRBV7-3|TRBJ2-2|TRBD2|many
CASRLAGGNTGELFF
TGTGCCAGCAGATTAGCGGGGGGGAACACCGGGGAGCTGTTTTTT
>TRBV5-1|TRBJ2-3|NA|many
CASSSQGGLNTDTQYF
TGCGCCAGCAGCTCGCAAGGCGGGCTCAACACAGATACGCAGTATTTT
>TRBV18|TRBJ2-1|TRBD1|many
CASSIQGNEQFF
TGTGCCAGCTCAATACAGGGGAATGAGCAGTTCTTC
>TRBV2|TRBJ2-1|NA|many
CASMVGYEQFF
TGTGCCAGCATGGTGGGGTATGAGCAGTTCTTC
>TRBV6-4|TRBJ2-5|TRBD2|many
CASSEGSGSQETQYF
TGTGCCAGCAGTGAAGGAAGCGGGAGTCAAGAGACCCAGTACTTC
>TRBV9|TRBJ2-3|NA|many
CASSPRTADTQYF
TGTGCCAGCAGCCCCCGGACAGCAGATACGCAGTATTTT
>TRBV19|TRBJ2-5|TRBD2|many
CASSIPQTSGRETQYF
TGTGCCAGTAGTATCCCCCAGACTAGCGGGAGAGAGACCCAGTACTTC
>TRBV12-3/TRBV12-4|TRBJ1-5|NA|many
CASRTGFNQPQHF
TGTGCCAGCAGAACAGGGTTCAATCAGCCCCAGCATTTT
>TRBV20-1|TRBJ1-2|NA|many
CSAPRGGNGYTF
TGCAGTGCCCCCCGGGGGGGGAATGGCTACACCTTC
>TRBV14|TRBJ2-7|NA|NA
CASSRTPGLDEQYF
TGTGCCAGCAGCCGGACCCCAGGGCTCGACGAGCAGTACTTC
>TRBV3-1|TRBJ2-5|NA|many
CASSHGRLQETQYF
TGTGCCAGCAGCCACGGGCGCTTGCAAGAGACCCAGTACTTC
>TRBV30|TRBJ1-3|NA|many
CAWGRPGNTIYF
TGTGCCTGGGGTCGACCTGGAAACACCATATATTTT
>TRBV25-1|TRBJ2-7|NA|NA
CASSEYVRTTHSYEQYF
TGTGCCAGCAGTGAATATGTAAGGACAACGCACTCCTACGAGCAGTACTTC
>TRBV11-2|TRBJ2-2|NA|many
CASSFGVAGELFF
TGTGCCAGCAGCTTCGGGGTTGCCGGGGAGCTGTTTTTT
>TRBV7-2|TRBJ2-5|NA|many
CASSLGGASEETQYF
TGTGCCAGCAGCTTAGGAGGCGCGAGCGAGGAGACCCAGTACTTC
>TRBV5-6|TRBJ2-1|NA|NA
CASSSESRYNEQFF
TGTGCCAGCAGCTCGGAAAGTCGATACAATGAGCAGTTCTTC
>TRBV28|TRBJ2-2|TRBD1|NA
CASSLPTGILNTGELFF
TGTGCCAGCAGTTTACCGACAGGGATTCTTAACACCGGGGAGCTGTTTTTT
>TRBV20-1|TRBJ2-7|NA|NA
CSAMYSGGYKQYF
TGCAGTGCTATGTACTCCGGGGGTTACAAGCAGTACTTC
>TRBV2|TRBJ1-1|NA|many
CASHQQVNTEAFF
TGTGCCAGCCACCAACAGGTGAACACTGAAGCTTTCTTT
>TRBV7-9|TRBJ2-7|NA|many
CASSFRGGDLDEQYF
TGTGCCAGCAGCTTCCGGGGCGGTGATCTTGACGAGCAGTACTTC
>TRBV7-8|TRBJ2-3|NA|many
CASGEGRTDTQYF
TGTGCCAGCGGAGAGGGCAGGACAGATACGCAGTATTTT
>TRBV28|TRBJ2-7|NA|many
CASSRLRQTYEQYF
TGTGCCAGCAGCCGCCTGAGACAGACCTACGAGCAGTACTTC
>TRBV20-1|TRBJ2-7|NA|many
CSARDPGRLEQYF
TGCAGTGCTAGAGACCCCGGTAGGCTGGAGCAGTACTTC
>TRBV29-1|TRBJ1-1|TRBD1|many
CSGDRNTEAFF
TGCAGCGGGGACAGGAACACTGAAGCTTTCTTT
>TRBV5-1|TRBJ2-7|TRBD2|NA
CASSLSAGGYEQYF
TGCGCTAGCAGCTTGTCGGCGGGAGGCTACGAGCAGTACTTC
>TRBV7-2|TRBJ2-7|NA|once
CASSPVGFTYEQYF
TGTGCCAGCAGCCCCGTTGGATTCACCTACGAGCAGTACTTC
>TRBV12-3/TRBV12-4|TRBJ2-6|NA|NA
CASRTSEGSNVLTF
TGTGCCAGCAGGACCTCCGAGGGGTCCAACGTCCTGACTTTC
>TRBV6-1|TRBJ1-1|NA|few
CASYTGKPRPSNTEAFF
TGTGCCAGCTATACAGGGAAGCCGCGCCCTTCTAACACTGAAGCTTTCTTT
>TRBV5-1|TRBJ2-5|TRBD2|NA
CASSTGLAGGTTRETQYF
TGCGCCAGCAGCACCGGACTAGCGGGAGGGACGACTAGGGAGACCCAGTACTTC
>TRBV5-1|TRBJ2-5|NA|many
CASSLTSAQETQYF
TGCGCCAGCAGCTTGACCTCAGCCCAAGAGACCCAGTACTTC
>TRBV6-5|TRBJ2-1|TRBD2|many
CASSYSPSGFYNEQFF
TGTGCCAGCAGTTACTCGCCTAGCGGGTTTTACAATGAGCAGTTCTTC
>TRBV3-1|TRBJ2-2|TRBD1|many
CASSLRQGAPTGELFF
TGTGCCAGCAGCCTAAGACAGGGGGCGCCCACCGGGGAGCTGTTTTTT
>TRBV6-1|TRBJ1-1|NA|many
CASSEGAMNTEAFF
TGTGCCAGCAGTGAGGGGGCTATGAACACTGAAGCTTTCTTT
>TRBV7-9|TRBJ2-1|NA|NA
CASSFLGEGYEQFF
TGTGCCAGCAGCTTTTTGGGGGAAGGTTATGAGCAGTTCTTC
>TRBV19|TRBJ2-1|NA|many
CASSGQSSYNEQFF
TGTGCCAGTAGTGGGCAGAGCTCCTACAATGAGCAGTTCTTC
>TRBV7-2|TRBJ2-7|NA|many
CASSRSRTSSSYEQYF
TGTGCCAGCAGCCGTTCAAGGACTTCGAGCTCCTACGAGCAGTACTTC
>TRBV5-4|TRBJ1-4|TRBD1|many
CASSPRQGANEKLFF
TGTGCCAGCAGCCCTAGACAGGGGGCTAATGAAAAACTGTTTTTT
>TRBV7-2|TRBJ2-7|NA|NA
CASILSGFYEQYF
TGTGCCAGCATTCTGAGCGGATTCTACGAGCAGTACTTC
>TRBV6-2/TRBV6-3|TRBJ2-3|NA|many
CATLRTETDTQYF
TGTGCCACCCTAAGGACCGAGACAGATACGCAGTATTTT
>TRBV2|TRBJ1-5|NA|NA
CASSEATSGKTGNQPQHF
TGTGCCAGCAGTGAAGCAACTTCAGGGAAAACCGGAAATCAGCCCCAGCATTTT
>TRBV4-2|TRBJ2-7|TRBD2|many
CASSQATGLAQSAVF
TGTGCCAGCAGCCAAGCTACCGGACTAGCCCAGTCTGCGGTCTTC
>TRBV6-1|TRBJ2-7|NA|few
CASSEEWVAENISYDQYF
TGTGCCAGCAGTGAAGAGTGGGTTGCGGAGAATATCTCCTACGATCAGTACTTC
>TRBV28|TRBJ2-2|NA|many
CASSPGTPNTGELFF
TGTGCCAGCTCGCCCGGGACTCCCAACACCGGGGAGCTGTTTTTT
>TRBV27|TRBJ2-7|TRBD1|few
CASRPGTGGVHEQYF
TGTGCCAGCAGGCCTGGGACAGGTGGGGTCCACGAGCAGTACTTC
>TRBV5-1|TRBJ2-1|TRBD2|many
CASSPIIAGGLIDEQFF
TGCGCCAGCAGCCCGATTATAGCGGGAGGGCTAATCGATGAGCAGTTCTTC
>TRBV5-1|TRBJ2-5|NA|many
CASSPRSELGETQYF
TGCGCCAGCAGTCCGAGGAGTGAGTTGGGTGAGACCCAGTACTTC
>TRBV5-1|TRBJ1-1|NA|many
CASSSPPGHSEAFF
TGCGCCAGCAGCTCACCCCCGGGACACTCTGAAGCTTTCTTT
>TRBV9|TRBJ1-1|NA|many
CASSPTGGIAEAFF
TGTGCCAGCAGCCCCACGGGGGGGATCGCTGAAGCTTTCTTT
>TRBV5-1|TRBJ1-1|NA|many
CASSLGGTQPREEAFF
TGCGCCAGCAGCTTGGGCGGGACCCAGCCCAGGGAAGAAGCTTTCTTT
>TRBV6-1|TRBJ2-1|TRBD2|few
CASREREIGYNEQFF
TGTGCCAGCAGGGAGCGGGAGATCGGGTACAATGAGCAGTTCTTC